The 29 T cell receptor beta chains reported below all come from one sample, sequenced in a study of follicular helper T cells after annual influenza vaccination. Time point in this sample: 2014-2015 season, pre-vaccination. Assay used: immunoSEQ multiplex PCR; TCRdb lists only in-frame clones, some missing. The data show fewer than 30,000 clones, approximately 81% seen once. Specimen: CXCR5+ CD38- circulating T follicular helper cells from blood, collected on the day of influenza vaccination. Regarding subset: circulating Tfh, non-naive CD4+CXCR5+PD-1+ (ICOS+CD38+ or ICOS-CD38-). The receptors were gathered from an adult who received the influenza vaccine.

CDR3 region: CASSQRRGNTIYF. CDR3 sequence (DNA): TGTGCCAGCAGCCAGAGGAGAGGAAACACCATATATTTT. J is TRBJ1-3 and V is TRBV14; no definite D call. Germline V gene lookup returns CDR1 SGHDN and CDR2 FVKESK. This CDR3 region has 13 residues. V lost 3 bases and J 4 bases, leaving 7 bases between the germline ends.

The chain employs TRBV28 and TRBJ2-7; possibly TRBD2 for D (6 bases). The CDR3 loop spans 15 amino acids. V dropped 7 bases and J dropped 4 bases, with 20 bases sitting between them. CDR1 and CDR2 from the germline V gene are MDHEN and SYDVKM. Here the CDR3 reads CASTNGGGMGYEQYF. The CDR3 DNA sequence: TGTGCCAGCACCAATGGAGGCGGGATGGGATACGAGCAGTACTTC.

The CDR3 sequence: CASSVGQVMNTGELFF. CDR3 sequence (DNA): TGTGCCAGCAGCGTGGGACAGGTTATGAACACCGGGGAGCTGTTTTTT. V and J are TRBV5-4 and TRBJ2-2; 8 nucleotides agree with TRBD1. The CDR3 has 16 residues. V lost 4 bases and J lost 1; bases outside the gene matches: 6. CDR1 SGHNT and CDR2 YYREEE come from the germline V gene (reference sequence).

The rearrangement links TRBV19 to TRBJ1-1; 8 bases match TRBD1. Per germline, CDR1 LNHDA and CDR2 SQIVND (reference sequence). The J segment lost 4 bases and the V segment lost 3 bases, leaving 4 bases of the junction unmatched. This CDR3 region has 14 residues. The DNA of the CDR3 is TGTGCCAGTAGTATGGACAGGGAGGGCACTGAAGCTTTCTTT. Protein sequence: CASSMDREGTEAFF.

The genes are TRBV30 and TRBJ2-1, with D possibly matching TRBD2 (7 bases). The V end was cut by 3 bases, the J end by 9 bases, with 15 bases between. The CDR3 length is 13 residues. Germline CDR1 reads GTSNPN; CDR2 reads SVGIG (reference sequence). The CDR3 DNA follows: TGTGCCTGGAGAGGGGGGAGGGGTGGTGAGCAGTTCTTC. This sequence encodes CAWRGGRGGEQFF.

The J gene is TRBJ2-4, the V gene TRBV6-5; D possibly corresponds to TRBD2 (5 bases). Germline V gene sequence: CDR1 MNHEY, CDR2 SVGAGI. Trimming removed 0 bases from V and 0 bases from J, with 9 bases in between. The CDR3 contains 16 residues. CDR3 in DNA: TGTGCCAGCAGTTACTCCCACGGGGTAGCCAAAAACATTCAGTACTTC. Protein: CASSYSHGVAKNIQYF.

This clone has just a few counts. This sequence joins TRBV6-6 and TRBJ2-7; 7 nucleotides line up with TRBD1. J lost 0 bases, V lost 7 bases, and 9 bases had no gene match. This CDR3 is 15 amino acids long. Germline CDR1 and CDR2: MNHNY and SVGAGI (reference sequence). Written as DNA, the CDR3 is TGTGCCAGCAATTTCTACCGGACAGGCTCCTACGAGCAGTACTTC. Amino acid sequence: CASNFYRTGSYEQYF.

The rearrangement joins TRBV5-1 to TRBJ2-5; the match to TRBD2 covers 12 bases. The CDR3 loop spans 16 amino acids. Trimming took 4 bases from V and 3 from J; bases not matched to a gene: 7. Germline V gene sequence: CDR1 SGHRS, CDR2 YFSETQ. In DNA form, the CDR3 reads TGCGCCAGCAGCCTCGGACTAGCGGGGAACAAAGAGACCCAGTACTTC. This sequence encodes CASSLGLAGNKETQYF.

The rearrangement uses TRBV5-1 and TRBJ1-2; 9 bases align to TRBD1. The V gene's germline CDR1 is SGHRS and CDR2 YFSETQ. The CDR3 has 15 residues. V gave up 1 base and J gave up 7 bases; unmatched junction bases: 8. The CDR3 sequence is CASSLMTGGGSGYTF. DNA of the CDR3: TGCGCCAGCAGCTTGATGACAGGGGGAGGGAGTGGCTACACCTTC.

This chain links TRBV7-2 with TRBJ1-4; weak D call: TRBD1 (6 bases). There are 16 residues in the CDR3. Deletions cut 5 bases from V and 2 bases from J, with 15 bases between. The germline V gene has CDR1 SGHTA and CDR2 FQGNSA. CDR3 sequence (DNA): TGTGCCAGCAGCACTGGACAGACAACGACTAATGAAAAACTGTTTTTT. Its translation is CASSTGQTTTNEKLFF.

This clone occurred once. The CDR3 loop reads CASSLGSRNTEAFF. Here the CDR3 DNA reads TGTGCCAGCAGCTTAGGATCGAGGAACACTGAAGCTTTCTTT. The rearrangement uses TRBV7-8 and TRBJ1-1; D remains unclear. The CDR3 loop spans 14 amino acids. Per the germline V gene, CDR1 is SGHVS and CDR2 is FQNEAQ. V lost 1 base to trimming and J lost 1 base, with 7 bases between them.

The J gene is TRBJ2-7, the V gene TRBV7-6; 8 nucleotides line up with TRBD1. The ends lost 5 bases at V and 5 bases at J; junction bases unmatched: 14. Germline lookup yields CDR1 SGHVS and CDR2 FNYEAQ. The CDR3 is 16 residues long. The CDR3 spells CASSPRTGSGFHEQYF. The CDR3 nucleotides are TGTGCCAGCAGCCCCCGGACAGGGAGCGGCTTTCACGAGCAGTACTTC.

This chain uses TRBV28 with TRBJ1-4, with 9 bases identical to TRBD1. The germline V gene encodes CDR1 MDHEN and CDR2 SYDVKM. The CDR3 totals 15 residues. V trimming: 5 bases; J trimming: 7 bases; junction bases outside the gene matches: 8. The CDR3 region is CASSPPGTGSEKLFF. CDR3 sequence (DNA): TGTGCCAGCAGTCCTCCGGGGACAGGGAGTGAAAAACTGTTTTTT.

This clone is medium-sized within its sample. This chain joins TRBV6-1 and TRBJ1-1, with D hard to call. Germline CDR1 and CDR2: MNHNS and SASEGT. The CDR3 extends over 13 amino acids. Trimming left V 6 bases short and J 7 bases short, with 15 bases between. CDR3 residues: CASRHPENVEAFF. The CDR3 DNA reads TGTGCCAGCAGACACCCGGAGAACGTTGAAGCTTTCTTT.

The chain combines TRBV6-1 with TRBJ1-1, with 9 positions matching TRBD1. Germline V gives CDR1 MNHNS, CDR2 SASEGT. The CDR3 consists of 17 residues. V trimming: 2 bases; J trimming: 11 bases; junction bases outside the gene matches: 18. CDR3 in amino acids: CASSERVAGQGPSGAFF. In nucleotides, the CDR3 is TGTGCCAGCAGTGAAAGGGTCGCGGGACAGGGTCCTTCTGGGGCTTTCTTT.

The rearrangement uses TRBV4-2 and TRBJ1-4; TRBD1 matches 7 bases. The V and J ends lost 1 base and 0 bases, in that order; junction bases with no gene match: 5. The CDR3 is 17 amino acids. Germline CDR1 reads LGHNA; CDR2 reads YNFKEQ. The CDR3 nucleotides read TGTGCCAGCAGCCAAGTGGGGACAGTTGCAACTAATGAAAAACTGTTTTTT. Translated: CASSQVGTVATNEKLFF.

The rearrangement links TRBV5-1 to TRBJ1-1; D is possibly TRBD1 (6 bases). CDR1 is SGHRS and CDR2 is YFSETQ in the germline V gene. This CDR3 region has 13 residues. Between the trimmed V and J ends, which lost 0 bases and 9 bases, there was a span of 12 bases. In DNA form, the CDR3 reads TGCGCCAGCAGCTTGGGACAGGAGCAAAAAGCTTTCTTT. It specifies CASSLGQEQKAFF.

The chain couples TRBV13 to TRBJ2-1, with TRBD2 matching over 8 bases. CDR3 length: 15 amino acids. Looked up from germline, CDR1 is PRHDT and CDR2 is FYEKMQ (reference sequence). After removal of 1 base from V and 9 bases from J, the junction contained 8 bases not matched to a gene. The CDR3 region has the DNA TGTGCCAGCAGCTTAGACACGGGGGGGCGATCTGAGCAGTTCTTC. Its protein product is CASSLDTGGRSEQFF. Filled out from reference TRBV13 and TRBJ2-1, the complete variable domain reads AAGVIQSPRHLIKEKRETATLKCYPIPRHDTVYWYQQGPGQDPQFLISFYEKMQSDKGSIPDRFSAQQFSDYHSELNMSSLELGDSALYFCASSLDTGGRSEQFFGPGTRLTVL.

The J gene is TRBJ1-6, the V gene TRBV27, with TRBD1 as a possible D gene (6 bases). CDR3 size: 17 residues. V lost 2 bases to trimming and J lost 8 bases, with 19 bases between them. Germline CDR1 MNHEY, CDR2 SMNVEV (reference sequence). Here the CDR3 reads CASSLGVGRGLDSPLHF. The CDR3 DNA reads as TGTGCCAGCAGTTTAGGTGTAGGAAGGGGGTTAGATTCACCCCTCCACTTT.

This chain uses TRBV5-1 with TRBJ2-4, with TRBD2 as a possible D gene (6 bases). The CDR3 length is 15 residues. V lost 3 bases and J 0 bases, leaving 10 bases between the germline ends. Germline-derived CDR1 and CDR2 are SGHRS and YFSETQ. CDR3 DNA: TGCGCCAGCAGCTCGGGGACTCCAGCCAAAAACATTCAGTACTTC. Protein: CASSSGTPAKNIQYF.

J is TRBJ2-1 and V is TRBV5-1; 8 positions match TRBD1. Germline values: CDR1 SGHRS, CDR2 YFSETQ. The CDR3 has 12 amino acids. J lost 6 bases, V lost 8 bases, and 4 bases had no gene match. CDR3 region: CASSDRGNEQFF. CDR3 nucleotides: TGCGCCAGTTCTGACAGGGGCAATGAGCAGTTCTTC.

This clone was seen only once. J is TRBJ2-6 and V is TRBV6-1, with 11 bases lining up with TRBD1. CDR3 length: 18 amino acids. J gave up 1 base and V 4 bases, and 6 bases lay outside the gene matches. The germline V gene encodes CDR1 MNHNS and CDR2 SASEGT. The CDR3 here is CASSVMDRGLSGANVLTF. As DNA, the CDR3 is TGTGCCAGCAGTGTTATGGACAGGGGGCTATCTGGGGCCAACGTCCTGACTTTC.

The chain has TRBV11-2 and TRBJ2-1; 7 nucleotides line up with TRBD2. Germline trimming cut 1 base from V and 2 bases from J; bases unmatched to any gene: 5. The CDR3 covers 16 residues. Germline V gene data show CDR1 as SGHAT and CDR2 as FQNNGV. The CDR3 loop is CASSLGMGGTYNEQFF. As DNA, the CDR3 is TGTGCCAGCAGCTTAGGGATGGGGGGGACCTACAATGAGCAGTTCTTC.

The chain employs TRBV11-2 and TRBJ2-5; 12 bases map to TRBD2. The V and J ends lost 5 bases and 5 bases, in that order; junction bases with no gene match: 9. The length of the CDR3 is 16 residues. CDR1 and CDR2 (germline): SGHAT, FQNNGV. This chain's CDR3 is CASSPSGGARSETQYF. CDR3 bases: TGTGCCAGCAGCCCTAGCGGGGGGGCCCGAAGCGAGACCCAGTACTTC.

V gene TRBV4-2 combines with J gene TRBJ2-7, with a possible D match to TRBD1 (6 bases). CDR3 length: 13 residues. V lost 0 bases, J lost 3 bases, and 6 bases lay in between. The germline V gene encodes CDR1 LGHNA and CDR2 YNFKEQ. CDR3 nucleotide sequence: TGTGCCAGCAGCCAAGAACAGGGCTACGAGCAGTACTTC. This gives the protein CASSQEQGYEQYF.

V usage is TRBV18 and J usage is TRBJ2-2; TRBD2 might be the D (5 bases). V was shortened by 1 base and J by 3 bases, with 9 bases between the two germline ends. Germline-derived CDR1 and CDR2 are KGHSH and LQKENI. CDR3 length: 15 residues. CDR3 loop: CASSPRGVYTGELFF. The CDR3 DNA is TGTGCCAGCTCACCACGGGGAGTGTACACCGGGGAGCTGTTTTTT.

This sequence joins TRBV5-1 and TRBJ2-3, with 9 bases identical to TRBD1. Germline CDR1 and CDR2: SGHRS and YFSETQ. This CDR3 contains 14 residues. V shed 4 bases, J shed 4 bases, and the junction held 4 bases outside the gene matches. CDR3: CASSRTGAADTQYF. DNA of the CDR3: TGCGCCAGCAGCCGGACAGGGGCGGCAGATACGCAGTATTTT.

This clone was seen a handful of times. The chain couples TRBV19 to TRBJ1-4, with 7 bases aligning to TRBD1. CDR1 and CDR2 from the germline V gene are LNHDA and SQIVND (reference sequence). The CDR3 is 15 residues long. J was trimmed by 4 bases and V by 6 bases; bases with no gene match: 8. The CDR3 nucleotides are TGTGCCAGTAGCCGCGGGACAGCCCTTAATGAAAAACTGTTTTTT. Its protein product is CASSRGTALNEKLFF. Drawing the rest from reference TRBV19 and TRBJ1-4, the complete variable domain is DGGITQSPKYLFRKEGQNVTLSCEQNLNHDAMYWYRQDPGQGLRLIYYSQIVNDFQKGDIAEGYSVSREKKESFPLTVTSAQKNPTAFYLCASSRGTALNEKLFFGSGTQLSVL.

The chain carries TRBV11-1 and TRBJ1-1, with TRBD1 matching over 7 bases. CDR1 and CDR2 (germline): SGHAT, FQDESV (reference sequence). The CDR3 has 15 residues. V lost 3 bases to trimming and J lost 6 bases; unmatched junction nucleotides: 10. CDR3 region: CASSFQTGNGAEAFF. CDR3 bases: TGTGCCAGCAGCTTTCAGACAGGGAATGGCGCTGAAGCTTTCTTT.